The 26 T cell receptor beta chains reported below all come from one sample, sequenced in a study of shared clonotypes between healthy human individuals. Data came from immunoSEQ multiplex PCR; TCRdb stores just in-frame clones and leaves some out. This sample carries about 680,000 clones, about 91% of them seen once, and the ten largest clones take more than 20%. Terminally differentiated effector memory CD45RA+ cells were excluded from the naive CD8 cells, which were CD45RO-negative and positively selected for CCR7. The sequenced sample was naive CD8+ T cells sorted from blood. Receptors originate from a man aged 25-45 years in good health.

J is TRBJ2-5 and V is TRBV19, with 12 nucleotides matching TRBD2. After removal of 4 bases from V and 4 bases from J, the junction contained 4 bases not matched to a gene. CDR1 and CDR2 from the germline V gene are LNHDA and SQIVND (reference sequence). This CDR3 has 15 residues. CDR3 nucleotide sequence: TGTGCCAGTAGTACGACTAGCGGGAGAAGAGAGACCCAGTACTTC. The encoded protein is CASSTTSGRRETQYF.

The V and J genes are TRBV18 and TRBJ2-1, with 9 bases lining up with TRBD1. V lost 2 bases and J lost 5; bases outside the gene matches: 13. The germline V gene encodes CDR1 KGHSH and CDR2 LQKENI. This CDR3 contains 18 residues. CDR3 protein: CASSPGRSKDRGHNEQFF. DNA of the CDR3: TGTGCCAGCTCACCAGGTCGATCCAAGGACAGGGGTCACAATGAGCAGTTCTTC.

The chain joins TRBV5-1 to TRBJ2-5; 12 bases are a match to TRBD1. CDR1 and CDR2 from the germline V gene are SGHRS and YFSETQ. Germline trimming cut 4 bases from V and 5 bases from J; bases unmatched to any gene: 6. The CDR3 is 15 amino acids. CDR3: CASSGGTGGLETQYF. The CDR3 DNA reads TGCGCCAGCAGCGGCGGGACAGGGGGCTTGGAGACCCAGTACTTC.

This rearrangement joins TRBV29-1 to TRBJ1-2, with D maybe TRBD1 (5 bases). Germline CDR1 reads SQVTM; CDR2 reads ANQGSEA. The CDR3 length is 14 residues. The V end lost 7 bases, the J end lost 8 bases, and 23 bases lay between the germline ends. CDR3 in amino acids: CSATSVETAYGYTF. CDR3 coding DNA: TGCAGCGCCACGTCCGTCGAGACAGCGTACGGCTACACCTTC.

This chain connects TRBV7-3 to TRBJ2-5, with 10 bases identical to TRBD2. The junction had 3 bases not matched to a gene; V was cut back by 5 bases and J by 3 bases. Germline CDR1 is SGHTA and CDR2 is FQGTGA. The CDR3 extends over 14 amino acids. The CDR3 DNA sequence: TGTGCCAGCAGCCATGGACTAGCGGAAGAGACCCAGTACTTC. It yields the protein CASSHGLAEETQYF.

The chain carries TRBV19 and TRBJ1-1; D uncertain. V was cut by 1 base and J by 2 bases, with 5 bases left in between. CDR3 length: 13 residues. CDR1 and CDR2 from the germline V gene are LNHDA and SQIVND (reference sequence). CDR3 residues: CASSIGINTEAFF. The CDR3 nucleotides read TGTGCCAGTAGTATAGGGATTAACACTGAAGCTTTCTTT.

This rearrangement joins TRBV7-9 to TRBJ2-1; D remains unclear. There are 14 residues in the CDR3. V was pared by 5 bases and J by 4 bases, with 12 bases between. Germline assignment: CDR1 SEHNR and CDR2 FQNEAQ (reference sequence). The CDR3 DNA follows: TGTGCCAGCAGCAACGGACGGAATTACAATGAGCAGTTCTTC. Encoded protein: CASSNGRNYNEQFF.

With regard to this clone: The same CDR3 arises from other DNA sequences in this sample as well. V usage is TRBV27 and J usage is TRBJ2-7, with a possible D match to TRBD1 (5 bases). V dropped 2 bases and J dropped 3 bases, with 11 bases sitting between them. The germline V gene encodes CDR1 MNHEY and CDR2 SMNVEV (reference sequence). This CDR3 has 14 residues. In DNA, the CDR3 is TGTGCCAGCAGTTTAGGGCAGGGTAACTACGAGCAGTACTTC. Residues: CASSLGQGNYEQYF.

The genes are TRBV28 and TRBJ2-5, with TRBD1 as a possible D gene (6 bases). Germline lookup yields CDR1 MDHEN and CDR2 SYDVKM. Trimming took 6 bases from V and 1 from J, leaving 12 bases between them. This CDR3 has 14 residues. CDR3 residues: CASSPLGGQETQYF. For the CDR3, the DNA is TGTGCCAGCAGCCCACTAGGGGGCCAAGAGACCCAGTACTTC.

The chain uses TRBV25-1 and TRBJ2-5, with D unclear. This CDR3 contains 17 residues. Trimming removed 3 bases from V and 5 bases from J, with 22 bases in between. CDR1 and CDR2 (germline): MGHDK, SYGVNS. CDR3 residues: CASSDAPVGFRRETQYF. CDR3 in DNA: TGTGCCAGCAGTGATGCCCCAGTAGGGTTCCGCCGGGAGACCCAGTACTTC.

V usage is TRBV27 and J usage is TRBJ2-1, with D possibly matching TRBD2 (6 bases). With 3 bases removed from V and 6 bases from J, the gap between germline ends came to 18 bases. CDR3 length equals 16 residues. Germline CDR1 is MNHEY and CDR2 is SMNVEV (reference sequence). The CDR3 coding sequence is TGTGCCAGCAGTTTCGCGGCGCGCGGGGTAGGCAATGAGCAGTTCTTC. Protein product: CASSFAARGVGNEQFF.

This rearrangement joins TRBV15 to TRBJ2-1; 7 bases are shared with TRBD1. Trimming cost V 4 bases and J 1 base; bases outside gene matches: 7. This CDR3 has 16 amino acids. Germline-derived CDR1 and CDR2 are LNHNV and YYDKDF (reference sequence). CDR3 amino acids: CATSKDRVGSYNEQFF. DNA of the CDR3: TGTGCCACCAGCAAAGACAGGGTTGGGTCCTACAATGAGCAGTTCTTC.

This clone was seen just once. The chain uses TRBV7-9 and TRBJ2-1; 8 positions agree with TRBD2. The CDR3 loop spans 15 amino acids. With 3 bases clipped from V and 7 bases from J, the junction kept 8 bases outside the gene matches. Germline V gene lookup returns CDR1 SEHNR and CDR2 FQNEAQ (reference sequence). CDR3 protein: CASSFVSGSLNEQFF. CDR3 in DNA: TGTGCCAGCAGCTTCGTCAGCGGGAGCTTAAATGAGCAGTTCTTC. The full variable domain, its missing parts supplied by reference TRBV7-9 and TRBJ2-1, is DTGVSQNPRHKITKRGQNVTFRCDPISEHNRLYWYRQTLGQGPEFLTYFQNEAQLEKSRLLSDRFSAERPKGSFSTLEIQRTEQGDSAMYLCASSFVSGSLNEQFFGPGTRLTVL.

This clone was seen only a few times. This sequence joins TRBV28 and TRBJ2-6; D gene uncertain. Germline V lookup: CDR1 MDHEN, CDR2 SYDVKM. This CDR3 contains 15 residues. Trimming stripped 2 bases from V and 0 bases from J, with 5 bases between. CDR3 sequence (DNA): TGTGCCAGCAGTTTACGGACCTCTGGGGCCAACGTCCTGACTTTC. Translating gives CASSLRTSGANVLTF. Complete variable domain (other parts from reference TRBV28 and TRBJ2-6): DVKVTQSSRYLVKRTGEKVFLECVQDMDHENMFWYRQDPGLGLRLIYFSYDVKMKEKGDIPEGYSVSREKKERFSLILESASTNQTSMYLCASSLRTSGANVLTFGAGSRLTVL.

This chain joins TRBV27 and TRBJ2-3; weak D call: TRBD1 (6 bases). CDR3 length: 15 residues. Trimming left V 7 bases short and J 0 bases short, with 14 bases between. Germline CDR1 is MNHEY and CDR2 is SMNVEV (reference sequence). For the CDR3, the DNA is TGTGCCAGCACTCCAGGGGTAGTTAGCACAGATACGCAGTATTTT. It encodes CASTPGVVSTDTQYF.

Concerning this clone: Other DNA sequences in this sample translate to the same CDR3. The rearrangement links TRBV20-1 to TRBJ2-7; D not certain. The CDR3 consists of 11 residues. V lost 0 bases to trimming and J lost 6 bases, with 6 bases between them. The V gene's germline CDR1 is DFQATT and CDR2 SNEGSKA (reference sequence). CDR3: CSARDTSEQYF. The CDR3 nucleotides read TGCAGTGCTAGAGATACCAGCGAGCAGTACTTC.

This clone was found a few times. The DNA for the CDR3 is TGTGCCAGCAGCGTGGGTTGGGGCAGAAACACCATATATTTT. Protein product: CASSVGWGRNTIYF. The J gene is TRBJ1-3, the V gene TRBV9; perhaps TRBD1 as D (5 bases). V shed 2 bases and J shed 5 bases, with 11 bases lying between them. CDR1 and CDR2 (germline): SGDLS, YYNGEE. This CDR3 is built from 14 residues.

The count of this clone is one. Other DNA sequences in this specimen translate into the identical CDR3. This sequence joins TRBV6-5 and TRBJ2-3, with no clear D. The V gene's germline CDR1 is MNHEY and CDR2 SVGAGI. V dropped 2 bases and J dropped 4 bases, with 7 bases sitting between them. There are 13 residues in the CDR3. The CDR3, as DNA: TGTGCCAGCAGTTACGGGGTTGCAGATACGCAGTATTTT. It translates to CASSYGVADTQYF.

The chain combines TRBV11-2 with TRBJ1-5, with TRBD1 identical over 7 bases. The CDR3 runs 17 residues. Germline CDR1 reads SGHAT; CDR2 reads FQNNGV. The V and J ends lost 1 base and 1 base, in that order; junction bases with no gene match: 7. CDR3 bases: TGTGCCAGCAGCTTAGCCATGACAGGGTCGAGCAATCAGCCCCAGCATTTT. Amino acids: CASSLAMTGSSNQPQHF.

CDR3 nucleotides: TGTGCCATCTCCCCGTCCAGGGGCAATGAGCAGTTCTTC. Amino acids: CAISPSRGNEQFF. The chain is built from TRBV27 and TRBJ2-1; D is possibly TRBD1 (6 bases). Germline V gene lookup returns CDR1 MNHEY and CDR2 SMNVEV (reference sequence). V was cut by 10 bases and J by 6 bases, with 16 bases left in between. This CDR3 has 13 residues.

The rearrangement links TRBV2 to TRBJ2-1; D is tentatively TRBD1 or TRBD2 (6 bases each). The ends were cut back, 6 bases at V and 8 bases at J, with 17 bases in the middle. This CDR3 is 14 amino acids long. The germline CDR1 and CDR2 sequences are SNHLY and FYNNEI. The CDR3: CASSAGQRLDEQFF. The CDR3 coding sequence is TGTGCCAGCAGCGCGGGACAAAGACTGGATGAGCAGTTCTTC.

The chain combines TRBV7-6 with TRBJ2-7, with TRBD2 as a possible D gene (6 bases). Germline V gives CDR1 SGHVS, CDR2 FNYEAQ. The CDR3 runs to 13 residues. Trimming removed 8 bases from V and 5 bases from J, with 16 bases in between. Written as DNA, the CDR3 is TGTGCCAGCTCCACGCGGGACGTCCACGAGCAGTACTTC. It is translated as CASSTRDVHEQYF.

This chain joins TRBV4-3 and TRBJ1-2; D may be TRBD1 (5 bases). Germline V gene data show CDR1 as LGHNA and CDR2 as YSLEER. This CDR3 contains 17 residues. Trimming took 0 bases from V and 4 from J, leaving 18 bases between them. The CDR3, as DNA: TGCGCCAGCAGCCAAGATCCGGGGACGGGCGGGGGCTATGGCTACACCTTC. The encoded protein is CASSQDPGTGGGYGYTF.

This clone occurred once. This rearrangement joins TRBV7-6 to TRBJ2-1; D ambiguous. CDR1 and CDR2 (germline): SGHVS, FNYEAQ. V was pared by 3 bases and J by 4 bases, with 7 bases between. The CDR3 is 13 residues long. CDR3 protein: CASSFTEYNEQFF. Here the CDR3 DNA reads TGTGCCAGCAGCTTCACGGAGTACAATGAGCAGTTCTTC. Variable domain in full (rest from reference TRBV7-6 and TRBJ2-1): GAGVSQSPRYKVTKRGQDVALRCDPISGHVSLYWYRQALGQGPEFLTYFNYEAQQDKSGLPNDRFSAERPEGSISTLTIQRTEQRDSAMYRCASSFTEYNEQFFGPGTRLTVL.

The chain is built from TRBV28 and TRBJ2-7, with 10 bases identical to TRBD2. The CDR3 has 17 amino acids. CDR1 MDHEN and CDR2 SYDVKM come from the germline V gene. V shed 5 bases, J shed 6 bases, and the junction held 16 bases outside the gene matches. CDR3 region: CASSRSNRASGGFEQYF. The CDR3 region has the DNA TGTGCCAGCAGTCGCTCCAATAGGGCTAGCGGGGGTTTCGAGCAGTACTTC.

The CDR3 DNA follows: TGTGCCAGCAGCTCCCTGACGGGAGTGCTCGAGCAGTACTTC. It yields the protein CASSSLTGVLEQYF. This chain links TRBV7-8 with TRBJ2-7, with D perhaps TRBD2 (6 bases). The V end was cut by 4 bases, the J end by 6 bases, with 16 bases between. There are 14 residues in the CDR3. Germline V gives CDR1 SGHVS, CDR2 FQNEAQ.